Here is one T cell receptor beta chain with its context. No antigen is known for it. This record belongs to a study of cytomegalovirus exposure and HLA in healthy donors. General study findings and limits: In an earlier analysis, in under 700 donors, most V segments appeared productive either ~90% or ~30% of the time.

PCR employed 60 Vbeta and 13 Jbeta primers. Profiling relied on immunoSEQ multiplex PCR, and the TCRdb table lists in-frame clones only, not all of them. This sample has 75,000 to 95,000 clones; approximately 79% occur once, and the top ten carry around 15%. Sample: PBMCs. The clonotype was recovered from a human donor in good health.

As DNA, the CDR3 is TGTGCCAGCAGCTTCACCGGGACAGCGGTAGCGGGCTACACCTTC. Translating gives CASSFTGTAVAGYTF. V gene TRBV5-6 combines with J gene TRBJ1-2; TRBD1 agrees at 7 bases. The CDR3 sequence is 15 residues long. Trimming took 2 bases from V and 8 from J; bases not matched to a gene: 12. Germline CDR1 is SGHDT and CDR2 is YYEEEE. Looking up the rest from reference TRBV5-6 and TRBJ1-2 gives the full variable domain: DAGVTQSPTHLIKTRGQQVTLRCSPKSGHDTVSWYQQALGQGPQFIFQYYEEEERQRGNFPDRFSGHQFPNYSSELNVNALLLGDSALYLCASSFTGTAVAGYTFGSGTRLTVV.